This entry lists 10 T cell receptor beta chains sequenced from one sample in a study of T cell changes during pregnancy in multiple sclerosis. Some clones are missing from TCRdb's copy, which holds only in-frame ones; the method was immunoSEQ multiplex PCR. Here the sample spans 120,000 or so clones, 90% to 95% being singletons. Sequencing used peripheral blood, obtained before pregnancy. The receptors here all came from a female donor with multiple sclerosis, enrolled in a pregnancy study.

The chain is built from TRBV2 and TRBJ2-2; possibly TRBD2 for D (5 bases). CDR3 size: 14 residues. The V and J ends lost 4 bases and 4 bases respectively, with 10 bases between them. Germline V CDR1 and CDR2: SNHLY, FYNNEI. DNA for the CDR3: TGTGCCAGCAGTGCTGCGGGCCGCACCGGGGAGCTGTTTTTT. The encoded protein is CASSAAGRTGELFF.

In nucleotides, the CDR3 is TGTGCCAGCAGTTTAACAGGGGGCGAGGTCACTGAAGCTTTCTTT. This gives the protein CASSLTGGEVTEAFF. This chain uses TRBV2 with TRBJ1-1; 9 nucleotides agree with TRBD1. Unmatched junction bases numbered 8, after V lost 5 bases and J lost 4 bases. The CDR3 sequence is 15 residues long. The germline CDR1 and CDR2 sequences are SNHLY and FYNNEI.

This chain joins TRBV19 and TRBJ2-7; 10 nucleotides align to TRBD1. Trimming cost V 5 bases and J 3 bases; bases outside gene matches: 7. CDR3 length equals 15 residues. Germline lookup yields CDR1 LNHDA and CDR2 SQIVND (reference sequence). The CDR3 protein is CASSDTGTGVYEQYF. The CDR3 bases are TGTGCCAGTAGTGATACCGGGACAGGGGTCTACGAGCAGTACTTC.

The rearrangement uses TRBV2 and TRBJ2-3; 13 bases match TRBD2. The V gene's germline CDR1 is SNHLY and CDR2 FYNNEI. The CDR3 is 15 residues long. The junction had 4 bases not matched to a gene; V was cut back by 6 bases and J by 4 bases. CDR3 sequence reads: CASRRTSGSADTQYF. The CDR3 nucleotides read TGTGCCAGCAGGAGGACTAGCGGGAGTGCAGATACGCAGTATTTT. Together with reference TRBV2 and TRBJ2-3, the CDR3 gives the full variable domain: EPEVTQTPSHQVTQMGQEVILRCVPISNHLYFYWYRQILGQKVEFLVSFYNNEISEKSEIFDDQFSVERPDGSNFTLKIRSTKLEDSAMYFCASRRTSGSADTQYFGPGTRLTVL.

The chain employs TRBV20-1 and TRBJ2-3; D is unresolved. CDR1 and CDR2 (germline): DFQATT, SNEGSKA (reference sequence). V shed 3 bases and J shed 2 bases, with 3 bases lying between them. The CDR3 length is 11 residues. CDR3: CSASITDTQYF. CDR3 bases: TGCAGTGCTAGCATCACAGATACGCAGTATTTT.

V and J are TRBV6-5 and TRBJ1-1, with 8 nucleotides matching TRBD1. The germline V gene encodes CDR1 MNHEY and CDR2 SVGAGI. V lost 6 bases to trimming and J lost 2 bases; unmatched junction nucleotides: 5. CDR3 length equals 14 residues. Here the CDR3 reads CASRPGQVNTEAFF. CDR3 coding DNA: TGTGCCAGCAGACCGGGACAGGTAAACACTGAAGCTTTCTTT.

This chain links TRBV28 with TRBJ1-2; D possibly corresponds to TRBD1 (6 bases). Trimming took 7 bases from V and 2 from J, leaving 11 bases between them. Germline values: CDR1 MDHEN, CDR2 SYDVKM. The CDR3 loop spans 13 amino acids. The CDR3 DNA is TGTGCCAGCACCGCAGGGGTCAACTATGGCTACACCTTC. This encodes CASTAGVNYGYTF.

The chain links TRBV6-5 to TRBJ1-4; no definite D call. The CDR3 extends over 14 amino acids. The germline V gene encodes CDR1 MNHEY and CDR2 SVGAGI. Between the trimmed V and J ends, which lost 5 bases and 6 bases, there was a span of 13 bases. The CDR3 sequence is CASSEEHVDEKLFF. As DNA, the CDR3 is TGTGCCAGCAGTGAGGAGCACGTTGATGAAAAACTGTTTTTT.

The chain carries TRBV5-1 and TRBJ2-7, with TRBD1 matching 12 bases. The CDR3 consists of 15 residues. Germline assignment: CDR1 SGHRS and CDR2 YFSETQ. Trimming took 4 bases from V and 5 from J; bases not matched to a gene: 7. CDR3 sequence (DNA): TGCGCCAGCAGCCCCGGGACAGGGGGCTTCGACGAGCAGTACTTC. Protein sequence: CASSPGTGGFDEQYF.

The chain recombines TRBV7-9 with TRBJ1-2; TRBD1 might be the D (6 bases). The V gene's germline CDR1 is SEHNR and CDR2 FQNEAQ (reference sequence). The V and J ends lost 6 bases and 3 bases respectively, with 14 bases between them. The CDR3 runs to 14 residues. The CDR3 DNA reads TGTGCCAGCAGTTCCCCCAGGGGAGACTATGGCTACACCTTC. It yields the protein CASSSPRGDYGYTF.